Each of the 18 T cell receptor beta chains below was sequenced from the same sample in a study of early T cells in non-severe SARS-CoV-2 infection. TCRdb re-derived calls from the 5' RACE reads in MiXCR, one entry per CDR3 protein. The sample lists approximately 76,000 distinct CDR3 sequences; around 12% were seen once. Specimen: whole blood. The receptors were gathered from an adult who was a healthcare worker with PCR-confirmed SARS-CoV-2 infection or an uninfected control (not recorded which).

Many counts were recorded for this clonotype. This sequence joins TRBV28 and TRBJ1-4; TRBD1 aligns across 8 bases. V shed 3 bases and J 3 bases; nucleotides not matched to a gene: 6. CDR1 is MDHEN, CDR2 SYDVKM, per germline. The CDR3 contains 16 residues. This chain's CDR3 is CASSFGRDRPNEKLFF. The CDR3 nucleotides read TGTGCCAGCAGTTTTGGCCGGGACAGGCCTAATGAAAAACTGTTTTTT.

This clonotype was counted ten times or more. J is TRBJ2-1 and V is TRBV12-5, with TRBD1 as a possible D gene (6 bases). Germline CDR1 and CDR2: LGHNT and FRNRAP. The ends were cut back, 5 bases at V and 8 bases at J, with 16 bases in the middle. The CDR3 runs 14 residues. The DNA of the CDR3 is TGTGCTAGTGGTATGACGACAGGTTTCGATGAGCAGTTCTTC. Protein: CASGMTTGFDEQFF.

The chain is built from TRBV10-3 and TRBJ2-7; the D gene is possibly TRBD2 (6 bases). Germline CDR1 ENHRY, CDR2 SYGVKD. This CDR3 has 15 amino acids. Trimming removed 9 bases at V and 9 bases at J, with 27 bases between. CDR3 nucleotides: TGTGCCATGCGGGGAGGAGGCCTTAGCTCCTACTGGCAGTACTTC. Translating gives CAMRGGGLSSYWQYF.

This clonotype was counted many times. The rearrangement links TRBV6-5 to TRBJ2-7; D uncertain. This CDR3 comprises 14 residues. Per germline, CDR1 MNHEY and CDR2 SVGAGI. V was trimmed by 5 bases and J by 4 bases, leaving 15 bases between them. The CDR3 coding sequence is TGTGCCAGCAGTCGACCGGGCGGCGGATACGAGCAGTACTTC. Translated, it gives CASSRPGGGYEQYF.

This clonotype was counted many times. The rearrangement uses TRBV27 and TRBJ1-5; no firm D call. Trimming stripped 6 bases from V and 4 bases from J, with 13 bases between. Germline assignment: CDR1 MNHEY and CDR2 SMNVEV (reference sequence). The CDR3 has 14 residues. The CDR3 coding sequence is TGTGCCAGCAGCCACGACAACACAAATCAGCCCCAGCATTTT. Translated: CASSHDNTNQPQHF.

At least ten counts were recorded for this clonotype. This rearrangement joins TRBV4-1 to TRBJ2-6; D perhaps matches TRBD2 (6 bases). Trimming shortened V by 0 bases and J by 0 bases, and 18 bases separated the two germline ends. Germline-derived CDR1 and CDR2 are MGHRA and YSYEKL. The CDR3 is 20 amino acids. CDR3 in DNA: TGCGCCAGCAGCCAAGACCCCCCGCGGGACGGGAGCTCTGGGGCCAACGTCCTGACTTTC. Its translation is CASSQDPPRDGSSGANVLTF.

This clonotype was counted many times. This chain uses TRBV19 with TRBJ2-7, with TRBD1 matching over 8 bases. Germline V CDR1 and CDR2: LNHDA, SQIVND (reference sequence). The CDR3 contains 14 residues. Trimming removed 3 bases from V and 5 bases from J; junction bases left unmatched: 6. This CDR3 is CASSIQGARNEQYF. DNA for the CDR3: TGTGCCAGTAGTATTCAGGGGGCGCGCAACGAGCAGTACTTC.

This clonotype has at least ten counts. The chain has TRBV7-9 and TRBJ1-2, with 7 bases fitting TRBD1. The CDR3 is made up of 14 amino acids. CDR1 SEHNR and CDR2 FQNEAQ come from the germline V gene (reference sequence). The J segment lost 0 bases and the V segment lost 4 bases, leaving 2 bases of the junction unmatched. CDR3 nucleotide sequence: TGTGCCAGCAGCTCGACAGGGACTAACTATGGCTACACCTTC. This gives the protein CASSSTGTNYGYTF. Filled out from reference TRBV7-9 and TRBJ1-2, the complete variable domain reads DTGVSQNPRHKITKRGQNVTFRCDPISEHNRLYWYRQTLGQGPEFLTYFQNEAQLEKSRLLSDRFSAERPKGSFSTLEIQRTEQGDSAMYLCASSSTGTNYGYTFGSGTRLTVV.

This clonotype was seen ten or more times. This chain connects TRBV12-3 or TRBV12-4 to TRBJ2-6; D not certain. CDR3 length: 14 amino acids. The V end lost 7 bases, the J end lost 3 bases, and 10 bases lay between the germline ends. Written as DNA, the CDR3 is TGTGCCAGCATTTTGAGTAGTGGGGCCAACGTCCTGACTTTC. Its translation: CASILSSGANVLTF.

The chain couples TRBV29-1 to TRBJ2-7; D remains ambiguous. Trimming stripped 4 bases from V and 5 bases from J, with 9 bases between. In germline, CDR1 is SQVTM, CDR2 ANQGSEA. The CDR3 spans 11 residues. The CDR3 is CSVATRDEQYF. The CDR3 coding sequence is TGCAGCGTTGCGACCCGGGACGAGCAGTACTTC.

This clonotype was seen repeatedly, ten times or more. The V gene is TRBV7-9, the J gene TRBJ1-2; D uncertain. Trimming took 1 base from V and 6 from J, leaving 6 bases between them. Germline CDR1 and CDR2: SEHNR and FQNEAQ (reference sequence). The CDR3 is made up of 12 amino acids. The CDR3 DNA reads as TGTGCCAGCAGCTTAGACAACCATGGCTACACCTTC. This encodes CASSLDNHGYTF.

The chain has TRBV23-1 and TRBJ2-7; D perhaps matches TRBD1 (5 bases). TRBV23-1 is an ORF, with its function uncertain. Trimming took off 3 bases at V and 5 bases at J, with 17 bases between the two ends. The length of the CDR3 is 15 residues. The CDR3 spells CASSHSSLDINEQYF. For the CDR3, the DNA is TGCGCCAGCAGTCATTCCTCATTGGACATCAACGAGCAGTACTTC.

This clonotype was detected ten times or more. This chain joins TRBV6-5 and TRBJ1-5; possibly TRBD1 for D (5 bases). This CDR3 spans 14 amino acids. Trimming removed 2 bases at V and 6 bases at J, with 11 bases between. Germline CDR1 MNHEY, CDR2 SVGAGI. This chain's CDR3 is CASSYQGGSQPQHF. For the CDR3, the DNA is TGTGCCAGCAGTTACCAGGGCGGTAGTCAGCCCCAGCATTTT.

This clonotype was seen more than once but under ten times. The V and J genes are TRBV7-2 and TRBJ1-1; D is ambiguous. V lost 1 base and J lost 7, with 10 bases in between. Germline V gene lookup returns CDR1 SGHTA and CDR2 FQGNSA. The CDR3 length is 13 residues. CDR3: CASSLESGREAFF. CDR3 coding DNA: TGTGCCAGCAGCTTAGAGTCCGGCCGTGAAGCTTTCTTT.

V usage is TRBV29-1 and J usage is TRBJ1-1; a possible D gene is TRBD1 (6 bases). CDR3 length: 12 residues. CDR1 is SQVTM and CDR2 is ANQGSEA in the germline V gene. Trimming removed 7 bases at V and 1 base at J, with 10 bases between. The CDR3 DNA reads TGCAGCGCCATGACAGGGAACACTGAAGCTTTCTTT. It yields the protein CSAMTGNTEAFF.

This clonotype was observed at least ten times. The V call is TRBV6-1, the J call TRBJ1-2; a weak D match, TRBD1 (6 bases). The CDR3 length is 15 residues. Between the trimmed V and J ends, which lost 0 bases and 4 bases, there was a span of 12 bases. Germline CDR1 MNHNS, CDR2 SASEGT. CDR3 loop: CASSEARTGRYGYTF. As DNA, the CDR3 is TGTGCCAGCAGTGAAGCTCGAACAGGGCGCTATGGCTACACCTTC.

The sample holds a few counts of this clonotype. CDR3 protein: CASSKTLTGGGYGYTF. The CDR3 DNA reads as TGTGCCAGCAGTAAAACCCTGACAGGTGGAGGGTATGGCTACACCTTC. The chain links TRBV25-1 to TRBJ1-2; D perhaps matches TRBD1 (6 bases). CDR3 size: 16 residues. Germline CDR1 reads MGHDK; CDR2 reads SYGVNS. Trimming took 5 bases from V and 5 from J, leaving 21 bases between them.

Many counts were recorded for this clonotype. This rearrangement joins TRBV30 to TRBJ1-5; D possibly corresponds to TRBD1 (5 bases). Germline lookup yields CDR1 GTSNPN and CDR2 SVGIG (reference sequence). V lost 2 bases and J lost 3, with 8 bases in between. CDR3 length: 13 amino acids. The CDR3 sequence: CAWSLGDNQPQHF. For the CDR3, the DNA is TGTGCCTGGAGTCTGGGGGACAATCAGCCCCAGCATTTT.